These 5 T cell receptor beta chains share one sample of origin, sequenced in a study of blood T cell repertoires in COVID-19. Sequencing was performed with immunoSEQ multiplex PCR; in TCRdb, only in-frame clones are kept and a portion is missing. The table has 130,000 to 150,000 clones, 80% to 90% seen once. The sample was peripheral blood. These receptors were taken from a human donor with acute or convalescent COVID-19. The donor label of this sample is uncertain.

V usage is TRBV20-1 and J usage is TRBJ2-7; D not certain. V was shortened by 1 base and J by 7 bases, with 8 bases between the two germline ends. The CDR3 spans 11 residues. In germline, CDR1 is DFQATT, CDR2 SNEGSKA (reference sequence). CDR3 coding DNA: TGCAGTGCTAGAGTCTCGAGGGAGCAGTACTTC. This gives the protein CSARVSREQYF.

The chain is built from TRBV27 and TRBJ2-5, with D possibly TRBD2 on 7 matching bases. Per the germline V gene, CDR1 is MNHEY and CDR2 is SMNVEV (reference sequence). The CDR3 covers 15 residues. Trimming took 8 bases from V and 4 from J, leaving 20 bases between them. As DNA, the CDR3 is TGTGCCAGCGCCGACTTCGGCGGGGGCCGAGAGACCCAGTACTTC. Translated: CASADFGGGRETQYF.

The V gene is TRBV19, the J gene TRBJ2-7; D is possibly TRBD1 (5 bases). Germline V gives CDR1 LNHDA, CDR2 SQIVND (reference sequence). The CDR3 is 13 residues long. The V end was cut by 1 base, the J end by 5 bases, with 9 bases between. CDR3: CASSIGQGDEQYV. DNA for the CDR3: TGTGCCAGTAGTATAGGGCAGGGCGACGAGCAGTACGTC.

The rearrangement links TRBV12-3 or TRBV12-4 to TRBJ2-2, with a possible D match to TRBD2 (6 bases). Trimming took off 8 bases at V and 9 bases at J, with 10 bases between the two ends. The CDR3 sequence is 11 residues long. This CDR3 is CASAAGRELFF. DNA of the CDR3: TGTGCCAGCGCAGCGGGCAGGGAGCTGTTTTTT.

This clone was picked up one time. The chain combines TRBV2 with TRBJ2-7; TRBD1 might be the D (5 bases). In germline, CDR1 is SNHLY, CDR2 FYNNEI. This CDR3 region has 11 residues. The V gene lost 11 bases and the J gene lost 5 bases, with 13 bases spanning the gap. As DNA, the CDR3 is TGTGCCGTCACCTCAGGGAACGAGCAGTACGTC. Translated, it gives CAVTSGNEQYV.